This T cell receptor (beta chain) is from a study of radiotherapy plus CTLA-4 blockade in lung cancer. Germline V lookup: CDR1 MNHEY, CDR2 SMNVEV (reference sequence). This CDR3 is built from 16 residues. Trimming cost V 8 bases and J 5 bases; bases outside gene matches: 12. The table came from immunoSEQ multiplex PCR; TCRdb's copy has only in-frame clones and leaves some out. In the table there are fewer than 85,000 clones, 85% to 90% of which are singletons. The chain is built from TRBV27 and TRBJ1-6; 7 bases are a match to TRBD1. The material sequenced was peripheral blood, taken from a patient treated with radiotherapy plus ipilimumab. The source is a human donor with non-small cell lung cancer who had stable disease on radiotherapy plus ipilimumab. CDR3 sequence: CASLPLTGTDNSPLHF. The CDR3 DNA is TGTGCCAGCCTTCCCCTAACCGGGACAGATAATTCACCCCTCCACTTT.